These 23 T cell receptor beta chains came from one sample sequenced in a study of regulatory T cells in long-lasting Graves disease. The time point was: persistent/refractory GD, antithyroid drugs over 5 years with positive TRAb. RNA from PBMCs was the source of the TCR library. For TCR beta, libraries came from iRepertoire HTBI primers and Arm-PCR of CDR3 regions. TCRdb reprocessed the multiplex PCR reads with MiXCR, giving one entry per CDR3 protein. The table lists 350,000 to 450,000 distinct CDR3 sequences, over 20% of them singletons. The specimen comprised peripheral blood mononuclear cells (PBMCs), sampled when the disease was refractory, from a patient treated with antithyroid drugs. Receptors originate from a female donor with Graves disease.

This clonotype was seen many times. The V and J genes are TRBV28 and TRBJ1-1, with D possibly TRBD1 on 5 matching bases. The V end was cut by 5 bases, the J end by 1 base, with 17 bases between. Germline loops: CDR1 MDHEN, CDR2 SYDVKM. CDR3 size: 16 residues. The chain's CDR3 is CASSGRGRPPNTEAFF. CDR3 DNA: TGTGCCAGCAGTGGGAGGGGCCGACCTCCGAACACTGAAGCTTTCTTT. Looking up the rest from reference TRBV28 and TRBJ1-1 gives the full variable domain: DVKVTQSSRYLVKRTGEKVFLECVQDMDHENMFWYRQDPGLGLRLIYFSYDVKMKEKGDIPEGYSVSREKKERFSLILESASTNQTSMYLCASSGRGRPPNTEAFFGQGTRLTVV.

This clonotype was picked up many times. The genes are TRBV3-1 and TRBJ2-5; no definite D call. The CDR3 totals 15 residues. With 0 bases removed from V and 5 bases from J, the gap between germline ends came to 13 bases. Germline V gene data show CDR1 as LGHDT and CDR2 as YNNKEL (reference sequence). The CDR3 loop is CASSQDPFGAETQYF. DNA of the CDR3: TGTGCCAGCAGCCAAGATCCGTTCGGTGCTGAGACCCAGTACTTC.

This clonotype appeared a few times. The rearrangement joins TRBV29-1 to TRBJ1-3; D gene unclear. Trimming pared 1 base from V and 4 bases from J, leaving 11 bases between. Germline values: CDR1 SQVTM, CDR2 ANQGSEA. The CDR3 has 14 amino acids. CDR3 sequence: CSVEVADGGNTIYF. In DNA form, the CDR3 reads TGCAGCGTTGAAGTCGCGGACGGCGGAAACACCATATATTTT. The full variable domain, completed using reference TRBV29-1 and TRBJ1-3, is SAVISQKPSRDICQRGTSLTIQCQVDSQVTMMFWYRQQPGQSLTLIATANQGSEATYESGFVIDKFPISRPNLTFSTLTVSNMSPEDSSIYLCSVEVADGGNTIYFGEGSWLTVV.

This chain uses TRBV28 with TRBJ2-1, with 10 bases matching TRBD2. The CDR3 spans 15 residues. Unmatched junction bases numbered 8, after V lost 5 bases and J lost 7 bases. Germline-derived CDR1 and CDR2 are MDHEN and SYDVKM. The CDR3: CASSRGLAEGNEQFF. The CDR3 DNA reads as TGTGCCAGCAGTCGTGGACTAGCGGAGGGTAATGAGCAGTTCTTC. The complete variable domain, with remaining parts taken from reference TRBV28 and TRBJ2-1, reads DVKVTQSSRYLVKRTGEKVFLECVQDMDHENMFWYRQDPGLGLRLIYFSYDVKMKEKGDIPEGYSVSREKKERFSLILESASTNQTSMYLCASSRGLAEGNEQFFGPGTRLTVL.

This clonotype was seen many times. Written as DNA, the CDR3 is TGTGCCAGCAGTTTGGGGCCCGCGGAGACCCAGTACTTC. This sequence encodes CASSLGPAETQYF. The chain joins TRBV12-3 or TRBV12-4 to TRBJ2-5; maybe TRBD1 (5 bases). V lost 3 bases and J lost 5, with 10 bases in between. This CDR3 spans 13 amino acids.

The chain has TRBV2 and TRBJ2-5; 10 bases are a match to TRBD2. Germline-derived CDR1 and CDR2 are SNHLY and FYNNEI. J was trimmed by 5 bases and V by 5 bases; bases with no gene match: 20. There are 19 residues in the CDR3. CDR3 nucleotide sequence: TGTGCCAGCAGTCCCCCCTCAGGACTAGCGGTGGGGTATAGGGAGACCCAGTACTTC. Translating it yields CASSPPSGLAVGYRETQYF.

On this clonotype: The likely explanation is a read error, given a far larger clone one base away. The conserved phenylalanine or tryptophan is not found at the CDR3 terminus, so this likely reflects a read error. V usage is TRBV2 and J usage is TRBJ2-4; 7 nucleotides match TRBD1. The J call may not be correct, given that the DNA end is closer to TRBJ2-5. The CDR3 is made up of 13 amino acids. CDR1 SNHLY and CDR2 FYNNEI come from the germline V gene. CDR3 sequence reads: CASVQTGPETQYS. The CDR3, as DNA: TGTGCCAGCGTACAGACAGGGCCAGAGACCCAGTACTCC.

This clonotype turned up a few times. The chain has TRBV2 and TRBJ2-3, with a weak D call TRBD1 (6 bases). V dropped 6 bases and J dropped 3 bases, with 13 bases sitting between them. Germline V gene lookup returns CDR1 SNHLY and CDR2 FYNNEI. This CDR3 spans 14 amino acids. The CDR3: CASSHRVVTDTQYF. DNA of the CDR3: TGTGCCAGCAGCCACAGGGTTGTTACAGATACGCAGTATTTT.

The J gene is TRBJ2-5, the V gene TRBV2, with TRBD2 matching 9 bases. The CDR3 loop spans 15 amino acids. J gave up 3 bases and V 3 bases, and 5 bases lay outside the gene matches. Per the germline V gene, CDR1 is SNHLY and CDR2 is FYNNEI. CDR3 DNA: TGTGCCAGCAGTGAGGCGGCTAGCGGGGAAGAGACCCAGTACTTC. It encodes CASSEAASGEETQYF.

The DNA for the CDR3 is TGTGCCAGCAGCCGTAAGGACCACACTGAAGCTTTCTTT. Translated, it gives CASSRKDHTEAFF. V and J are TRBV14 and TRBJ1-1, with D unresolved. The V gene's germline CDR1 is SGHDN and CDR2 FVKESK. The CDR3 consists of 13 residues. Trimming removed 4 bases from V and 3 bases from J, with 9 bases in between.

This sequence joins TRBV28 and TRBJ2-3, with no clear D. The CDR3 extends over 12 amino acids. Germline CDR1 reads MDHEN; CDR2 reads SYDVKM. Trimming shortened V by 1 base and J by 5 bases, and 4 bases separated the two germline ends. The CDR3 loop reads CASSLLGDTQYF. The CDR3 DNA sequence: TGTGCCAGCAGTTTATTGGGAGATACGCAGTATTTT.

This clonotype was seen a handful of times. V usage is TRBV20-1 and J usage is TRBJ2-7; 10 bases map to TRBD2. Losses at the gene ends were 3 bases for V and 2 bases for J; bases not matched to a gene: 1. The germline V gene encodes CDR1 DFQATT and CDR2 SNEGSKA (reference sequence). The CDR3 loop spans 13 amino acids. For the CDR3, the DNA is TGCAGTGCTAGTGGGACTAGCGCCTACGAGCAGTACTTC. Translated, it gives CSASGTSAYEQYF.

This clonotype appeared a few times. The CDR3 here is CATSRQVLSWYGYTF. The DNA of the CDR3 is TGTGCCACCAGCAGACAGGTTTTGTCTTGGTATGGCTACACCTTC. The chain carries TRBV15 and TRBJ1-2; D remains ambiguous. The CDR3 loop spans 15 amino acids. The germline CDR1 and CDR2 sequences are LNHNV and YYDKDF (reference sequence). Trimming cost V 2 bases and J 5 bases, with 15 bases left between them.

The table lists this clonotype with a few counts. This sequence joins TRBV28 and TRBJ2-1; D assignment may be TRBD1 or TRBD2 (7 bases each). Per germline, CDR1 MDHEN and CDR2 SYDVKM. This CDR3 comprises 15 residues. Trimming removed 2 bases from V and 2 bases from J, with 10 bases in between. CDR3 bases: TGTGCCAGCAGTTTAAGCGGGACAGCCTACAATGAGCAGTTCTTC. It codes for CASSLSGTAYNEQFF.

This clonotype was picked up many times. The chain employs TRBV6-5 and TRBJ1-2; 8 nucleotides align to TRBD1. The V segment lost 4 bases and the J segment 8 bases; nucleotides outside the gene matches: 9. The CDR3 has 14 residues. From germline, CDR1 is MNHEY and CDR2 SVGAGI. The CDR3 DNA reads TGTGCCAGCAGTTCCGGGGACAGGTTGAGAGGCTACACCTTC. Its protein is CASSSGDRLRGYTF.

The CDR3 protein is CASSPVTSVRREQYF. The CDR3 DNA reads as TGTGCCAGCAGCCCTGTGACTAGCGTCAGGCGCGAGCAGTACTTC. The genes are TRBV14 and TRBJ2-7; TRBD2 matches at 8 bases. The CDR3 is made up of 15 amino acids. Germline lookup yields CDR1 SGHDN and CDR2 FVKESK. After removal of 4 bases from V and 6 bases from J, the junction contained 11 bases not matched to a gene.

This clonotype has a count of ten or more. One junction end does not reproduce the germline sequence, and a read error may be involved. The chain joins TRBV2 to TRBJ1-1, with D unresolved. CDR3 size: 13 residues. CDR1 is SNHLY and CDR2 is FYNNEI in the germline V gene. CDR3 nucleotides: TGTGCCAGCACCAAGGACGGTAACACTGAAGCTTCCTTT. Amino acids: CASTKDGNTEASF.

This clonotype was picked up a small number of times. The chain combines TRBV11-2 with TRBJ2-3, with TRBD1 identical over 7 bases. The CDR3 is made up of 15 amino acids. Germline V CDR1 and CDR2: SGHAT, FQNNGV. After removal of 5 bases from V and 2 bases from J, the junction contained 7 bases not matched to a gene. In DNA form, the CDR3 reads TGTGCCAGCAGCCTGAGGGGACAGTACACAGATACGCAGTATTTT. It is translated as CASSLRGQYTDTQYF.

With regard to this clonotype: This may come from a read error, since a much larger clone is one base off. The final CDR3 position lacks the conserved phenylalanine or tryptophan, pointing to a likely read error. The genes are TRBV6-1 and TRBJ2-7, with D unresolved. Trimming took off 1 base at V and 2 bases at J, with 12 bases between the two ends. Germline V gives CDR1 MNHNS, CDR2 SASEGT. CDR3 length equals 15 residues. CDR3 in amino acids: CASSEDGVKPYEQYL. CDR3 DNA sequence: TGTGCCAGCAGTGAAGATGGGGTAAAGCCCTACGAGCAGTACCTC.

This clonotype was counted between two and nine times. The V and J genes are TRBV29-1 and TRBJ2-2; D may be TRBD1 (7 bases). The V end lost 7 bases, the J end lost 5 bases, and 17 bases lay between the germline ends. Germline V gene data show CDR1 as SQVTM and CDR2 as ANQGSEA. CDR3 length: 14 residues. CDR3 sequence: CSGETGAGTGELFF. DNA for the CDR3: TGCAGCGGGGAAACAGGGGCGGGAACCGGGGAGCTGTTTTTT.

In regard to this clonotype: A far more abundant clone sits one base away, making this likely a read error. The rearrangement joins TRBV27 to TRBJ2-4; 10 bases are shared with TRBD1. The last part of the DNA fits TRBJ1-2 better; the J call may be wrong. The CDR3 sequence is 16 residues long. The germline CDR1 and CDR2 sequences are MNHEY and SMNVEV (reference sequence). CDR3 nucleotide sequence: TGTGCCAGCAGCATTTCCCGGGACAGGGGTTGCTATGGCTACACCTTC. This encodes CASSISRDRGCYGYTF.

The DNA for the CDR3 is TGTGCCAGCAGCTTATGGGGAGTCGGAACTGAAGCTTTCTTT. Translation: CASSLWGVGTEAFF. This rearrangement joins TRBV11-2 to TRBJ1-1; D unclear. The CDR3 is 14 amino acids. V was clipped by 2 bases and J by 5 bases, with 12 bases between them. Looked up from germline, CDR1 is SGHAT and CDR2 is FQNNGV.

The chain recombines TRBV9 with TRBJ2-7; 7 bases fit TRBD2. Germline V gene data show CDR1 as SGDLS and CDR2 as YYNGEE. V gave up 3 bases and J gave up 5 bases; unmatched junction bases: 11. The CDR3 contains 15 residues. CDR3 DNA sequence: TGTGCCAGCAGCGCCGAGCCCGGGAGGACCGACGAGCAGTACTTC. It yields the protein CASSAEPGRTDEQYF.